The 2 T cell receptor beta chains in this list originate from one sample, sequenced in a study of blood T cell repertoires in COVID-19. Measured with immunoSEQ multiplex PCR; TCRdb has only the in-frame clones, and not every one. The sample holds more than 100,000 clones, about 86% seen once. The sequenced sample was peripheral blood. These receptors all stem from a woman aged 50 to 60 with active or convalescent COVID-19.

The CDR3 protein is CAWRLAADTQYF. CDR3 sequence (DNA): TGTGCCTGGAGGCTAGCTGCTGATACGCAGTATTTT. The J gene is TRBJ2-3, the V gene TRBV30; possible D gene TRBD2, 5 bases. The length of the CDR3 is 12 residues. Germline V gene data show CDR1 as GTSNPN and CDR2 as SVGIG (reference sequence). The V end lost 3 bases, the J end lost 6 bases, and 10 bases lay between the germline ends.

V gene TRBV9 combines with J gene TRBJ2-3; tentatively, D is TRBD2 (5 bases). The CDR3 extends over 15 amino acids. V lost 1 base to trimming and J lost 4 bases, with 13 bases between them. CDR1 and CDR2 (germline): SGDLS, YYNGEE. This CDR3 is CASSVQSGSADTQYF. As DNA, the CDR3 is TGTGCCAGCAGCGTACAGTCGGGGAGCGCAGATACGCAGTATTTT.